The rows below give T cell receptor beta chains drawn from one sample of a study of blood T cell repertoires in COVID-19. The data were produced by immunoSEQ multiplex PCR, yet TCRdb's version contains in-frame clones alone and is incomplete. The data show fewer than 300,000 clones, around 80% seen once. The sequenced material came from peripheral blood. The receptor source for this set is a man older than 75 with acute or convalescent COVID-19. Both conserved end residues are part of each CDR3. A D gene is named only where the DNA matches it firmly. Not every row has a clone size; where given, it reads once, few, many or a size class.

-	-	15	TRBV18	TRBJ2-5	TGTGCCAGCGTTAGTCGGGGGGCGATACAAGAGACCCAGTACTTC	CASVSRGAIQETQYF
once	TRBD2	16	TRBV7-8	TRBJ2-5	TGTGCCAGCAGCTCTTGGGGGGCTAGCGGGGAAGAGACCCAGTACTTC	CASSSWGASGEETQYF
once	-	13	TRBV6-6	TRBJ1-2	TGTGCCAGCATGACTGACTACGGCTATGGCTACACCTTC	CASMTDYGYGYTF
-	TRBD1	15	TRBV30	TRBJ2-7	TGTGCCTGGAGTGTATCCGGGACAGGGGCCTACGAGCAGTACTTC	CAWSVSGTGAYEQYF
-	-	17	TRBV2	TRBJ2-6	TGTGCCAGCAGTGATGGGGCAGGGGCTCCTGGGGCCAACGTCCTGACTTTC	CASSDGAGAPGANVLTF
-	TRBD1	16	TRBV28	TRBJ2-1	TGTGCCAGCAGTTTATTAGTGGGGACAGGGGAGGATGAGCAGTTCTTC	CASSLLVGTGEDEQFF
-	TRBD1	13	TRBV7-3	TRBJ2-1	TGTGCCAGCAGCTCTTCCGACAGGGGCGAGCAGTTCTTC	CASSSSDRGEQFF
-	-	15	TRBV7-2	TRBJ2-1	TGTGCCAGCAGCCCTGCGGGCGGTTACTACAATGAGCAGTTCTTC	CASSPAGGYYNEQFF
-	-	15	TRBV5-1	TRBJ1-4	TGCGCCAGCAGCTCTAGGGGGGGCGCTGATGAAAAACTGTTTTTT	CASSSRGGADEKLFF
-	TRBD2	16	TRBV27	TRBJ2-2	TGTGCCAGCAGTTTCGAAACTAGCGGGAGGGCCGGGGAGCTGTTTTTT	CASSFETSGRAGELFF
-	-	14	TRBV18	TRBJ1-4	TGTGCCAGCTCACCAACCGGGACAAGGGAAAAACTGTTTTTT	CASSPTGTREKLFF
-	-	15	TRBV5-1	TRBJ2-7	TGCGCCAGCAGTAGCGGAAACACCCGGTCCTACGAGCAGTACTTC	CASSSGNTRSYEQYF
-	-	13	TRBV5-1	TRBJ1-2	TGCGCCAGCAGCGAGAAGACTAACTATGGCTACACCTTC	CASSEKTNYGYTF
-	-	12	TRBV28	TRBJ1-5	TGTGCCAGCAGTCTCCAGGGGCTCCCCCAGCATTTT	CASSLQGLPQHF
-	-	15	TRBV4-2	TRBJ2-2	TGTGCCAGCAGCCAAGGCGATACGAACACCGGGGAGCTGTTTTTT	CASSQGDTNTGELFF
-	-	11	TRBV19	TRBJ2-3	TGTGCCAGTGGGCTGACAGATACGCAGTATTTT	CASGLTDTQYF
-	-	19	TRBV21-1	TRBJ2-1	TGTGCCAGCAGCAAAAGGCGCGTGGAACTAGCGGGAATCACCCATGAGCAGTTCTTC	CASSKRRVELAGITHEQFF
once	-	14	TRBV5-1	TRBJ2-5	TGCGCCAGCAGCCGACAGGGCGGGGTGGAGACCCAGTACTTC	CASSRQGGVETQYF
-	-	14	TRBV10-2	TRBJ2-5	TGCGCCAGCAGTACTGGCAATTGGAGAGAGACCCAGTACTTC	CASSTGNWRETQYF
few	TRBD1	15	TRBV7-6	TRBJ2-7	TGTGCCAGCAGTGCAGGGACAGGGAGGATTTACGAGCAGTACTTC	CASSAGTGRIYEQYF
-	-	15	TRBV5-1	TRBJ2-5	TGCGCCAGCAGCTTACTGACAGGTCACCAAGAGACCCAGTACTTC	CASSLLTGHQETQYF
-	TRBD1	15	TRBV6-5	TRBJ2-7	TGTGCCAGCAGGGCTCTTGGGACAGCCGCCTACGAGCAGTACTTC	CASRALGTAAYEQYF
-	TRBD1	15	TRBV7-9	TRBJ1-2	TGTGCCAGCAGCCTTACAGGGGGCAGGGACTATGGCTACACCTTC	CASSLTGGRDYGYTF
-	-	13	TRBV30	TRBJ1-3	TGTGCCTGGGAACCCGAGTTGGGAAACACCATATATTTT	CAWEPELGNTIYF
-	TRBD2	15	TRBV5-1	TRBJ2-2	TGCGCCAGCAGCCCTAGCGGGGGGCTATACGAGGAGCTGTTTTTT	CASSPSGGLYEELFF
-	-	15	TRBV7-2	TRBJ1-1	TGTGCCAGCAGCCTTACGACAGGTCTGAACACTGAAGCTTTCTTT	CASSLTTGLNTEAFF
-	TRBD2	18	TRBV7-3	TRBJ2-5	TGTGCCAGCAGCTTATTTCCGGGACTAGCGGGAGGAGAAGAGACCCAGTACTTC	CASSLFPGLAGGEETQYF
-	TRBD1	13	TRBV19	TRBJ2-1	TGTGCCAGCCGGGACAGGGGGGACGATGAGCAGTTCTTC	CASRDRGDDEQFF
-	TRBD1	14	TRBV19	TRBJ1-2	TGTGCCAGTAGTATAGAAGGGACAGGCTATGGCTACACCTTC	CASSIEGTGYGYTF
once	-	13	TRBV18	TRBJ1-1	TGTGCCAGCTTCGGAATCCGGGAAACTGAAGCTTTCTTT	CASFGIRETEAFF
-	-	14	TRBV6-5	TRBJ1-1	TGTGCCAGCACCCACCCGGGACAAGCAACTGAAGCTTTCTTT	CASTHPGQATEAFF
-	-	16	TRBV6-4	TRBJ2-6	TGTGCCAGCTCTGCAGGGGCCTACTCTGGGGCCAACGTCCTGACTTTC	CASSAGAYSGANVLTF
-	TRBD1	15	TRBV2	TRBJ2-1	TGTGCCAGCAGCGCAGACAGGGGGGCCTACAATGAGCAGTTCTTC	CASSADRGAYNEQFF
-	-	12	TRBV3-1/TRBV3-2	TRBJ2-7	TGTGCCAGCAGCCATGGGCGCTACGAGCAGTACTTC	CASSHGRYEQYF